This T cell receptor (beta chain) was observed in a study of technical replicates of blood from a few donors. Germline values: CDR1 WNHNN, CDR2 SYGVQD (reference sequence). The CDR3 spans 17 residues. Details on this clone: One end of the junction is discordant with germline, which a read error may explain.

Profiled with immunoSEQ multiplex PCR; TCRdb holds only in-frame clones, not every one. The sample records roughly 81,000 clones, around 97% being singletons. The chain links TRBV10-1 to TRBJ2-4; TRBD2 aligns across 8 bases. Sequencing input: T cells isolated from PBMCs. This receptor was obtained from a human donor in good health. The CDR3 nucleotides read TGTGCCAGCAGTGAGTCGGGAGGGAGCGTCACCAAAAACATTCAGTACTTC. Translating gives CASSESGGSVTKNIQYF.